This T cell receptor (beta chain) was identified in a study of T cells in Graves' hyperthyroidism and ophthalmopathy (dated by TCRdb to between 2018 and 2020). For context, the study as a whole: Peripheral blood was collected at initial diagnosis, before any treatment. The paper reports TCR Vbeta CDR3 sequencing of approximately 140 peripheral blood samples: around 41 ophthalmopathy, roughly 80 hyperthyroidism and about 17 progressor patients. In several Graves' hyperthyroidism patients, the study also compared T-cell repertoires from thyroid tissue with T-cell repertoires from blood. To identify TCR V-J signatures that set the groups apart, the researchers used a discovery cohort of more than 95 patients, made up of under 50 with Graves' ophthalmopathy and 55 to 65 with stable Graves' hyperthyroidism. Whether ophthalmopathy could be predicted prospectively was tested in an independent validation cohort made up of some 20 hyperthyroidism patients plus 17 patients who later progressed to ophthalmopathy. Following sampling, methimazole starting at 30 mg daily was given to hyperthyroidism patients, and high-dose intravenous methylprednisolone was given to ophthalmopathy patients. For training and testing, the roughly 93 patients in the discovery cohort were randomly divided in a 7:3 ratio. Here is what the overall study found, with its caveats: Most expanded thyroid clonotypes (frequency above 0.001) were also detected in blood, suggesting blood repertoires may reflect thyroid immune responses. During validation, the model predicted progression to ophthalmopathy a median of about 5.9 months ahead of onset, with around 65% sensitivity and 72% to 80% specificity. A 13 V-J signature model separated ophthalmopathy from stable hyperthyroidism, with approximately 87% sensitivity and roughly 82% specificity in cross-validation and 80%/75% in testing. No statistical method was used to fix the sample size in advance, and group allocation was not hidden from the investigators.

The TCR beta CDR3 regions were amplified from the RNA transcripts. The TCR CDR3 was subjected to a first round of RT-PCR using the HTBI primer set and the Qiagen OneStep RT-PCR kit. A second multiplex PCR round built the libraries, followed by size selection and purification. Sequencing of the libraries was done on an Illumina HiSeq2000 using paired-end 100 bp reads. The study's processing was this. SOAPnuke was used to process the raw data, throwing out any read that contained adapters or uncalled bases, had a mean Phred below 15, or lacked an exact constant-primer or identifier match. High-quality paired reads were merged with COPE v1.2.5, and unique nucleotide sequences were defined as clonotypes. Clonotypes were aligned to IMGT TRBV, TRBD and TRBJ reference segments using MiTCR v1.1. Analysis was restricted to V-J combinations with a frequency above 0.0001, which covered 99.2% of repertoires. A TCS score was defined as the ratio between F50 (clonal expansion) and ExV (chaos), using BLOSUM62-based TCRdist between CDR3 peptides within each V-J. Welch's t-statistics and random forest reduced around 520 V-J features to 13, which were used in a naive Bayes classifier (R e1071). The public reads were quality trimmed at Q25 with fastp and then assembled into clones with MiXCR by TCRdb, keeping productive beta chains. A single entry per CDR3 protein holds the most common genes and DNA from its merged rows. TCRdb, rather than the study authors, made the V and J calls. In this sample the table shows about 700,000 distinct CDR3 sequences, 12% to 15% of which occur a single time. The ten largest clonotypes hold 10% of the sample.

There are 15 amino acids in the CDR3, from cysteine to phenylalanine inclusive. Only the CDR3 DNA is retained, 45 bases long and in frame from the first base. V is trimmed back by 2 bases and J by 8 bases, and the junction contains 9 bases that no gene match accounts for. As encoded in the germline V gene, CDR1 is ENHRY while CDR2 is SYGVKD. Stable Graves' hyperthyroidism was defined as no progression to ophthalmopathy during 18 months of follow-up. Hyperthyroidism patients were newly diagnosed, had a disease duration of under 2 months, and were aged 18 to 65 years. The study excluded patients with uncontrolled infections, other autoimmune diseases, pregnancy or lactation. Clinical symptoms, serum thyroxine and TRAb, thyroid ultrasound, and orbital computed tomography formed the basis for the diagnoses. PBMCs were separated from roughly 10 ml of fresh peripheral blood using Ficoll-Paque density gradient centrifugation. Total RNA was extracted with Trizol reagent, and quality was checked on an Agilent 2100 Bioanalyzer.

Only a few counts were recorded for this clonotype. Its antigen is currently not known. No much larger clonotype is one base removed from it; base qualities were not supplied. The origin of this receptor is a woman under 30 with Graves' hyperthyroidism. The sequence joins TRBV10-3 to TRBJ2-1, with 7 middle bases fitting TRBD1. The sequenced sample was blood. The CDR3 protein is CAISEPGQAEDEQFF. The sequence in DNA is TGTGCCATCAGTGAGCCAGGACAGGCCGAGGATGAGCAGTTCTTC.